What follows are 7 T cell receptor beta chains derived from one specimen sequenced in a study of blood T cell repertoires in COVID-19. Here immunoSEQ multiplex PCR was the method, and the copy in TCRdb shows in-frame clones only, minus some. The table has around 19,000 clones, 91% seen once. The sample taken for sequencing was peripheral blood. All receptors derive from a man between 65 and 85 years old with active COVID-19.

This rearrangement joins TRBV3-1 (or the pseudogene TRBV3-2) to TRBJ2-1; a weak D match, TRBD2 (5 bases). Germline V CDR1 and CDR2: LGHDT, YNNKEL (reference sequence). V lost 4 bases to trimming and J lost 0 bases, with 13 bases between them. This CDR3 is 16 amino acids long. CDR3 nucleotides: TGTGCCAGCAGCCCGTTCGGACTCAGCTCCTACAATGAGCAGTTCTTC. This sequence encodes CASSPFGLSSYNEQFF.

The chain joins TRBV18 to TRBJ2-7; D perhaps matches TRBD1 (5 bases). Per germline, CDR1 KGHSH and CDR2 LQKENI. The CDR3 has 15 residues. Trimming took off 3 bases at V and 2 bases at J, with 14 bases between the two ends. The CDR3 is CASSPSVGAAYEQYF. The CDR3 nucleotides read TGTGCCAGCTCACCCTCAGTAGGGGCGGCCTACGAGCAGTACTTC.

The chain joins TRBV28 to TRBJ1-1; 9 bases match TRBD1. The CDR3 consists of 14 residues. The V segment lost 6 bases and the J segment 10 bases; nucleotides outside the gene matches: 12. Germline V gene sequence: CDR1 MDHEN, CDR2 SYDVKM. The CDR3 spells CASRIRQGGSGAFF. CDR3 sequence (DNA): TGTGCCAGCAGAATCAGACAGGGGGGAAGCGGAGCTTTCTTT.

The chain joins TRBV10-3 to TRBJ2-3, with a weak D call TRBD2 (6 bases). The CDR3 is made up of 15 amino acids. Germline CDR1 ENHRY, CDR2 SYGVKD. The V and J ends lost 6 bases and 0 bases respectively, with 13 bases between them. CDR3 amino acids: CAISQISGSTDTQYF. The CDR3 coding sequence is TGTGCCATCAGCCAGATCAGCGGGAGCACAGATACGCAGTATTTT.

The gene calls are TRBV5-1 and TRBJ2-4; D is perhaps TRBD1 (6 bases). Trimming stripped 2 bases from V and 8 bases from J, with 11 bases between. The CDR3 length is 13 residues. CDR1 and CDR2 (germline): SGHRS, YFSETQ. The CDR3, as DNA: TGCGCCAGCAGCTTCCAGGGGCTGGACATTCAGTACTTC. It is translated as CASSFQGLDIQYF. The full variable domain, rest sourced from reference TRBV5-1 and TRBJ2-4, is KAGVTQTPRYLIKTRGQQVTLSCSPISGHRSVSWYQQTPGQGLQFLFEYFSETQRNKGNFPGRFSGRQFSNSRSEMNVSTLELGDSALYLCASSFQGLDIQYFGAGTRLSVL.

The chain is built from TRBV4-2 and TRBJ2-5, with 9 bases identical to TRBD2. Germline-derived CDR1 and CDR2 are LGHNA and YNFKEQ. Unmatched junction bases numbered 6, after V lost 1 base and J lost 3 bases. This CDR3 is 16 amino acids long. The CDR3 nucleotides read TGTGCCAGCAGCCAAGGTCTGACTAGCGGAGAAGAGACCCAGTACTTC. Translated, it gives CASSQGLTSGEETQYF.

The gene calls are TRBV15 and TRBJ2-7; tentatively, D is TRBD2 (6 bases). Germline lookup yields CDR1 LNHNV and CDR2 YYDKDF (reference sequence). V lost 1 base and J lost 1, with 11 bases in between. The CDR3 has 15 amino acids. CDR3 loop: CATSRGGVLSYEQYF. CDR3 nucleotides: TGTGCCACCAGCAGAGGGGGGGTATTATCCTACGAGCAGTACTTC.